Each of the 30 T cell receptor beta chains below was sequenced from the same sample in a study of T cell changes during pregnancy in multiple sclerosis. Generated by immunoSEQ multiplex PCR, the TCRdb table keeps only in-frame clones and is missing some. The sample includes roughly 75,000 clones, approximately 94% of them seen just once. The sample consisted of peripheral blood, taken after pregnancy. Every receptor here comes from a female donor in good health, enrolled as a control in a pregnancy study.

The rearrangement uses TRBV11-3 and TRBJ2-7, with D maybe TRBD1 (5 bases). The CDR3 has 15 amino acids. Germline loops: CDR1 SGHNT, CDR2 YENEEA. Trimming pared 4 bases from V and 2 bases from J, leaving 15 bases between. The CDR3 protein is CASSSRRHRPYEQYF. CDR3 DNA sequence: TGTGCCAGCAGCTCCCGCCGGCACAGGCCCTACGAGCAGTACTTC.

The CDR3 DNA follows: TGCGCCAGCAGCTTGGTAGCGGGAGTCACCGGGGAGCTGTTTTTT. Translating gives CASSLVAGVTGELFF. This chain connects TRBV5-1 to TRBJ2-2; 9 positions agree with TRBD2. V trimming: 0 bases; J trimming: 4 bases; junction bases outside the gene matches: 1. CDR1 and CDR2 (germline): SGHRS, YFSETQ. This CDR3 has 15 residues.

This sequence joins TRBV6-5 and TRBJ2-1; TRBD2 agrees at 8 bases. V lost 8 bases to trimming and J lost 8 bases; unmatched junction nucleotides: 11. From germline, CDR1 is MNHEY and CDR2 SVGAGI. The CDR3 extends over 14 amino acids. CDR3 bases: TGTGCCAGCCGCGCGGGAGGAATTTTCTATGAGCAGTTCTTC. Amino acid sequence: CASRAGGIFYEQFF.

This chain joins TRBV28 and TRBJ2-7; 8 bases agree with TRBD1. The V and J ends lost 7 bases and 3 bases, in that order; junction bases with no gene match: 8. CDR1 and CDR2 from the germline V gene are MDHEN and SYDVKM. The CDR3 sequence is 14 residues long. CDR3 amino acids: CASKSWTGIYEQYF. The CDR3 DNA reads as TGTGCCAGCAAATCCTGGACAGGGATCTACGAGCAGTACTTC.

DNA for the CDR3: TGTGCCAGCAGCCCCCGTACTTATGGCTACACCTTC. Protein: CASSPRTYGYTF. This chain connects TRBV7-2 to TRBJ1-2; D is undetermined. V gave up 5 bases and J gave up 5 bases, with 9 bases separating them. Germline loops: CDR1 SGHTA, CDR2 FQGNSA. The CDR3 is 12 amino acids. Full variable domain (remainder filled in from reference TRBV7-2 and TRBJ1-2): GAGVSQSPSNKVTEKGKDVELRCDPISGHTALYWYRQSLGQGLEFLIYFQGNSAPDKSGLPSDRFSAERTGGSVSTLTIQRTQQEDSAVYLCASSPRTYGYTFGSGTRLTVV.

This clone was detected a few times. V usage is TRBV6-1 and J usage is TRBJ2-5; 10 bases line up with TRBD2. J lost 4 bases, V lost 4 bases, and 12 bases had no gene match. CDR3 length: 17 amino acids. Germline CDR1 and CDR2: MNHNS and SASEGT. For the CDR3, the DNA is TGTGCCAGCAGTGTCCCCAGCGGGGGGGCTCGGGGAGAGACCCAGTACTTC. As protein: CASSVPSGGARGETQYF.

DNA for the CDR3: TGCGCCAGCAGCTTGAGGCCGGGGGGCGTTTACAATGAGCAGTTCTTC. Its protein is CASSLRPGGVYNEQFF. V usage is TRBV5-1 and J usage is TRBJ2-1, with a tentative D call TRBD2 (7 bases). This CDR3 comprises 16 residues. Germline loops: CDR1 SGHRS, CDR2 YFSETQ. V lost 1 base to trimming and J lost 4 bases, with 15 bases between them.

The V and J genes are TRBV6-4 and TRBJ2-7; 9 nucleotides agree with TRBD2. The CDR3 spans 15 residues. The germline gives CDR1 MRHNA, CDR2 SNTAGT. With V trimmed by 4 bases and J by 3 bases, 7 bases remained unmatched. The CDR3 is CASSVWAGGSYEQYF. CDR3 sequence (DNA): TGTGCCAGCAGTGTGTGGGCGGGAGGGAGCTACGAGCAGTACTTC.

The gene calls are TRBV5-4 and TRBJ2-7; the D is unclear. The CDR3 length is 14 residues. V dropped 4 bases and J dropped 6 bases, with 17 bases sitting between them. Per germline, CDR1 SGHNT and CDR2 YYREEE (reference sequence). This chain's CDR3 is CASSARVASGEQYF. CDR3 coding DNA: TGTGCCAGCAGCGCCCGGGTCGCGTCGGGCGAGCAGTACTTC.

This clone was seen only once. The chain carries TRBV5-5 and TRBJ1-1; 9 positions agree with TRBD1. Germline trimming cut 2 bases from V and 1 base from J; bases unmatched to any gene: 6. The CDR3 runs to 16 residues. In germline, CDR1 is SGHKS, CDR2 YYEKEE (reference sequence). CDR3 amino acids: CASSFLPQGANTEAFF. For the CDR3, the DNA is TGTGCCAGCAGCTTCCTACCACAGGGGGCGAACACTGAAGCTTTCTTT.

CDR3 region: CASSQDTRGAGYSNQPQHF. In nucleotides, the CDR3 is TGTGCCAGCAGCCAAGATACCCGCGGAGCAGGGTATAGCAATCAGCCCCAGCATTTT. J is TRBJ1-5 and V is TRBV4-2; tentatively, D is TRBD1 (5 bases). The CDR3 runs to 19 residues. V was shortened by 0 bases and J by 0 bases, with 18 bases between the two germline ends. Germline values: CDR1 LGHNA, CDR2 YNFKEQ.

As DNA, the CDR3 is TGTGCCAGTAATAGGGGGGGATTATACAATGAGCAGTTCTTC. Amino acid sequence: CASNRGGLYNEQFF. V usage is TRBV19 and J usage is TRBJ2-1, with D perhaps TRBD2 (7 bases). Trimming removed 7 bases from V and 4 bases from J, with 14 bases in between. The CDR3 runs 14 residues. CDR1 and CDR2 (germline): LNHDA, SQIVND (reference sequence).

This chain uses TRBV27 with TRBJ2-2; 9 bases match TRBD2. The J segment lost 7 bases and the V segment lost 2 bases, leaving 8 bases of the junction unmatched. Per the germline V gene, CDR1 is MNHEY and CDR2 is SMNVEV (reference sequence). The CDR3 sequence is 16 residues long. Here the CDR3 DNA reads TGTGCCAGCAGTTTAACCCCAGCGGGGGGCCACGGGGAGCTGTTTTTT. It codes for CASSLTPAGGHGELFF.

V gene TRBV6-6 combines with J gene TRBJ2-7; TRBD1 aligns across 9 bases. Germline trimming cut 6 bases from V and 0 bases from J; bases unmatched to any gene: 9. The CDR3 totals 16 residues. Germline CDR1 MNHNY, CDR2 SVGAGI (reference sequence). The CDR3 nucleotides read TGTGCCAGCAGCGACCCAGACAGGGGGGCCTCCTACGAGCAGTACTTC. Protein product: CASSDPDRGASYEQYF.

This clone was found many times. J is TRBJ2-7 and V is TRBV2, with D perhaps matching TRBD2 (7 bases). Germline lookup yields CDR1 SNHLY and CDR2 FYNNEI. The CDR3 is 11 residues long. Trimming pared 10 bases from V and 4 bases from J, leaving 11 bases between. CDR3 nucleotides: TGTGCCAAAGGGGGGGGTTACGAGCAGTACTTC. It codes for CAKGGGYEQYF.

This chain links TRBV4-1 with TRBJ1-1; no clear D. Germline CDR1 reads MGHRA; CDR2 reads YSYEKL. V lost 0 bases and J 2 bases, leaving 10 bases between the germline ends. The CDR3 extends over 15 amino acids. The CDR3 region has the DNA TGCGCCAGCAGCCAAGAGCCGGGAAAAAACACTGAAGCTTTCTTT. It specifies CASSQEPGKNTEAFF.

This chain's CDR3 is CASSYSGGQGNTQYF. CDR3 bases: TGTGCCAGCAGTTACTCGGGCGGTCAGGGGAATACGCAGTATTTT. The V and J genes are TRBV6-5 and TRBJ2-3, with D possibly being TRBD1 (6 bases). V gave up 0 bases and J gave up 7 bases, with 14 bases separating them. Looked up from germline, CDR1 is MNHEY and CDR2 is SVGAGI. The CDR3 extends over 15 amino acids.

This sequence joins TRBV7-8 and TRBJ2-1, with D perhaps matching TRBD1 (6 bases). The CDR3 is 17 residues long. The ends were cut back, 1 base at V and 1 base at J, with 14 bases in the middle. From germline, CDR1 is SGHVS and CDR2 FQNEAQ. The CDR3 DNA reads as TGTGCCAGCAGCTTAGAAGGGGGTAGGGGGTCCTACAATGAGCAGTTCTTC. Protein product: CASSLEGGRGSYNEQFF.

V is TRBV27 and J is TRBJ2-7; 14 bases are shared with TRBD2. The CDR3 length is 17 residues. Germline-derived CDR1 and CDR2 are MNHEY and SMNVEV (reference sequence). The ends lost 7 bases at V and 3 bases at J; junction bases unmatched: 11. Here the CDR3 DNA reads TGTGCCAGCACTCTCTCCGGGACTAGCGGGAGACACTACGAGCAGTACTTC. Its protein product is CASTLSGTSGRHYEQYF.

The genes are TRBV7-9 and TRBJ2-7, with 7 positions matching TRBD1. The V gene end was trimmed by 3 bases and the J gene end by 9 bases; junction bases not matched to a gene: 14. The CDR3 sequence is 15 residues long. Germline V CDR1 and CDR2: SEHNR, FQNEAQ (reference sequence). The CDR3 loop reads CASSFGDRVSGGQYF. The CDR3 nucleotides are TGTGCCAGCAGCTTTGGGGACAGAGTCTCAGGTGGGCAGTACTTC.

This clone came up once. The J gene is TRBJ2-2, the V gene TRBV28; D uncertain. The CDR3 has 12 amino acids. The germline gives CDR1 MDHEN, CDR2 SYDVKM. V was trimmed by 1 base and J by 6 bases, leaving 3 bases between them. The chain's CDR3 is CASSLLAGELFF. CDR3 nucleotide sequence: TGTGCCAGCAGTTTATTAGCCGGGGAGCTGTTTTTT.

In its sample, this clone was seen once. The CDR3 reads CASSTGDAGELFF. DNA for the CDR3: TGTGCCAGCAGTACAGGGGACGCCGGGGAGCTGTTTTTT. This chain joins TRBV27 and TRBJ2-2; TRBD1 agrees at 7 bases. Looked up from germline, CDR1 is MNHEY and CDR2 is SMNVEV (reference sequence). The CDR3 spans 13 residues. V shed 5 bases and J 6 bases; nucleotides not matched to a gene: 3.

In DNA form, the CDR3 reads TGTGCCAGCAGCTTGGCCGTAGGGCGGACAGGAGCCTACTATGGCTACACCTTC. The encoded protein is CASSLAVGRTGAYYGYTF. V usage is TRBV5-5 and J usage is TRBJ1-2; TRBD1 agrees at 7 bases. The V gene's germline CDR1 is SGHKS and CDR2 YYEKEE (reference sequence). The CDR3 length is 18 residues. V gave up 0 bases and J gave up 3 bases; unmatched junction bases: 14.

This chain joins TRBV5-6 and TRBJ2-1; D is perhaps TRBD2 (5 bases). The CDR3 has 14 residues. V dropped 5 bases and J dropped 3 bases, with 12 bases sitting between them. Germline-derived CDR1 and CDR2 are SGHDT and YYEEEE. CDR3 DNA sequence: TGTGCCAGCAGGACGGGAACACTCTACAATGAGCAGTTCTTC. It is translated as CASRTGTLYNEQFF.

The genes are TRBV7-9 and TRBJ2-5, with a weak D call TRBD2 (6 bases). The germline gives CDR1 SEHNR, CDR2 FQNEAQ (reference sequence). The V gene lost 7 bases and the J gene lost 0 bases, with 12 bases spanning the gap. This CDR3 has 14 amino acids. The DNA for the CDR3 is TGTGCCAGCAAAACCGGCGGGAACCAAGAGACCCAGTACTTC. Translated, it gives CASKTGGNQETQYF.

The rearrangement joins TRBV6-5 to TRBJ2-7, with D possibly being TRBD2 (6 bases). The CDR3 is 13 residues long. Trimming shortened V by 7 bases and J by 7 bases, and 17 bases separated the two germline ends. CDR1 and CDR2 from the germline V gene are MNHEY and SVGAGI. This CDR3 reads CASMANRGLEQYF. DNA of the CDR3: TGTGCCAGCATGGCGAATCGGGGGTTGGAGCAGTACTTC.

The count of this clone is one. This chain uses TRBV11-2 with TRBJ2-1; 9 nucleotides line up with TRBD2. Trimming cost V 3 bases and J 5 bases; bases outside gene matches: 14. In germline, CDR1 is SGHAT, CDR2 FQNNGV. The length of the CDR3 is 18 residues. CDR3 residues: CASSLTHKSGRPDNEQFF. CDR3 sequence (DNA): TGTGCCAGCAGCTTGACACATAAAAGCGGGAGGCCCGACAATGAGCAGTTCTTC.

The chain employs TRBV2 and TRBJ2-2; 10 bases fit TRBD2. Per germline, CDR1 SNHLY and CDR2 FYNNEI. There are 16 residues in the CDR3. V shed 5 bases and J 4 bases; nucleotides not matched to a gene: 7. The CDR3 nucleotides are TGTGCCAGCAGTAGAGCGGGGGGGCCGGTCACCGGGGAGCTGTTTTTT. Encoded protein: CASSRAGGPVTGELFF. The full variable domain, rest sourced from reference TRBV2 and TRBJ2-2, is EPEVTQTPSHQVTQMGQEVILRCVPISNHLYFYWYRQILGQKVEFLVSFYNNEISEKSEIFDDQFSVERPDGSNFTLKIRSTKLEDSAMYFCASSRAGGPVTGELFFGEGSRLTVL.

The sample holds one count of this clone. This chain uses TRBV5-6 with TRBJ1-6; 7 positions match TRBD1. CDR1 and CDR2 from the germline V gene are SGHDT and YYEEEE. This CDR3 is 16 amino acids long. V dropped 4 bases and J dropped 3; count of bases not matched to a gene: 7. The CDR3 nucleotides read TGTGCCAGCAGCCGCCCGGGGACAGTCTATAATTCACCCCTCCACTTT. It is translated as CASSRPGTVYNSPLHF.

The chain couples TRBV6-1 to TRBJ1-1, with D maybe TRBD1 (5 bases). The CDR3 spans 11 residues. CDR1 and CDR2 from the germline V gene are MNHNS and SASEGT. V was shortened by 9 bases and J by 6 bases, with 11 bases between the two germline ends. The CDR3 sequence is CARRGSAEAFF. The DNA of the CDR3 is TGTGCCAGAAGGGGAAGCGCTGAAGCTTTCTTT.